Below are 18 T cell receptor beta chains sequenced from a single sample in a study of early T cells in non-severe SARS-CoV-2 infection. TCRdb re-analysed the 5' RACE reads in MiXCR, keeping a single row per CDR3 protein. The sample holds 60,000 to 75,000 distinct CDR3 sequences, 10% to 15% seen once. Sequenced sample: whole blood. Receptors originate from an adult who was a healthcare worker with PCR-confirmed SARS-CoV-2 infection or an uninfected control (not recorded which).

The chain recombines TRBV27 with TRBJ2-7; D call uncertain. The germline gives CDR1 MNHEY, CDR2 SMNVEV (reference sequence). V gave up 4 bases and J gave up 5 bases, with 12 bases separating them. The CDR3 runs to 13 residues. The CDR3 DNA reads as TGTGCCAGCAGTTACCCGCCCTACCACGAGCAGTACTTC. Its translation: CASSYPPYHEQYF.

This clonotype came up many times. The chain has TRBV9 and TRBJ1-4; D call uncertain. V was cut by 4 bases and J by 5 bases, with 12 bases left in between. There are 14 residues in the CDR3. Per germline, CDR1 SGDLS and CDR2 YYNGEE. The CDR3 spells CASSPSTANEKLFF. The CDR3 DNA reads as TGTGCCAGCAGCCCCTCGACGGCGAATGAAAAACTGTTTTTT.

The genes are TRBV9 and TRBJ2-3, with D unclear. V dropped 1 base and J dropped 2 bases, with 5 bases sitting between them. Germline loops: CDR1 SGDLS, CDR2 YYNGEE. This CDR3 comprises 13 residues. The CDR3 nucleotides are TGTGCCAGCAGCGTACCGCCCACAGATACGCAGTATTTT. Protein product: CASSVPPTDTQYF.

The CDR3: CASSWTRTDTGELFF. In DNA form, the CDR3 reads TGTGCCAGCAGCTGGACTAGGACAGACACCGGGGAGCTGTTTTTT. This chain uses TRBV7-9 with TRBJ2-2, with D possibly matching TRBD2 (7 bases). V was cut by 4 bases and J by 3 bases, with 12 bases left in between. The CDR3 sequence is 15 residues long. The germline V gene encodes CDR1 SEHNR and CDR2 FQNEAQ (reference sequence).

This clonotype was found a few times. As DNA, the CDR3 is TGTGCCAGCAGCCCACCTGGCCTTACGGGAAACACCATATATTTT. This gives the protein CASSPPGLTGNTIYF. The chain uses TRBV4-2 and TRBJ1-3; D is ambiguous. V lost 4 bases and J lost 4, with 14 bases in between. CDR3 length: 15 residues. Germline V lookup: CDR1 LGHNA, CDR2 YNFKEQ.

This clonotype has only a few counts. The chain employs TRBV12-3 or TRBV12-4 and TRBJ2-7, with D unclear. The ends were cut back, 3 bases at V and 5 bases at J, with 14 bases in the middle. The CDR3 totals 14 residues. The CDR3 sequence is CASSFRAPPDEQYF. CDR3 DNA: TGTGCCAGCAGTTTCCGGGCCCCCCCCGACGAGCAGTACTTC.

The CDR3 is CSARVPTILDEQFF. The CDR3 coding sequence is TGCAGTGCTAGAGTCCCGACAATTCTAGATGAGCAGTTCTTC. The rearrangement links TRBV20-1 to TRBJ2-1; D remains unclear. Germline loops: CDR1 DFQATT, CDR2 SNEGSKA (reference sequence). The CDR3 runs to 14 residues. The V end lost 1 base, the J end lost 8 bases, and 15 bases lay between the germline ends.

This clonotype was seen ten or more times. The chain recombines TRBV20-1 with TRBJ2-5; 9 nucleotides agree with TRBD2. This CDR3 spans 13 amino acids. CDR1 and CDR2 from the germline V gene are DFQATT and SNEGSKA (reference sequence). With V trimmed by 0 bases and J by 5 bases, 1 base remained unmatched. The DNA for the CDR3 is TGCAGTGCTAGAGATAGCGGGGGCGAGACCCAGTACTTC. Protein: CSARDSGGETQYF.

The chain is built from TRBV18 and TRBJ1-3; 7 bases align to TRBD1. CDR1 is KGHSH and CDR2 is LQKENI in the germline V gene. After removal of 6 bases from V and 1 base from J, the junction contained 6 bases not matched to a gene. The CDR3 length is 15 residues. The DNA of the CDR3 is TGTGCCAGCTCTGGGACAGAGCTTTCTGGAAACACCATATATTTT. Encoded protein: CASSGTELSGNTIYF. The full variable domain, completed using reference TRBV18 and TRBJ1-3, is NAGVMQNPRHLVRRRGQEARLRCSPMKGHSHVYWYRQLPEEGLKFMVYLQKENIIDESGMPKERFSAEFPKEGPSILRIQQVVRGDSAAYFCASSGTELSGNTIYFGEGSWLTVV.

This clonotype was picked up many times. In DNA form, the CDR3 reads TGTGCCAGCAGCTTAGCGCTCAGTGGGACGATGGATACGCAGTATTTT. It is translated as CASSLALSGTMDTQYF. The rearrangement links TRBV7-9 to TRBJ2-3; D is possibly TRBD1 or TRBD2 (5 bases each). V lost 0 bases, J lost 6 bases, and 16 bases lay in between. CDR3 size: 16 residues. Germline V lookup: CDR1 SEHNR, CDR2 FQNEAQ (reference sequence). The full variable domain, rest sourced from reference TRBV7-9 and TRBJ2-3, is DTGVSQNPRHKITKRGQNVTFRCDPISEHNRLYWYRQTLGQGPEFLTYFQNEAQLEKSRLLSDRFSAERPKGSFSTLEIQRTEQGDSAMYLCASSLALSGTMDTQYFGPGTRLTVL.

This clonotype was counted between two and nine times. This chain uses TRBV1 with TRBJ1-4. TRBV1 is reported as a pseudogene. The CDR3 consists of 16 residues. The CDR3, as DNA: TGCACCAGCAGCCAAGCGTGCAGGTGGAAAAAAGAAAAACTGTTTTTT. Translation: CTSSQACRWKKEKLFF.

At least ten counts were recorded for this clonotype. V gene TRBV30 combines with J gene TRBJ2-7, with D perhaps matching TRBD1 or TRBD2 (5 bases each). Per germline, CDR1 GTSNPN and CDR2 SVGIG (reference sequence). The CDR3 contains 14 residues. Deletions cut 2 bases from V and 0 bases from J, with 11 bases between. The CDR3 reads CAWSWGSYSYEQYF. In DNA, the CDR3 is TGTGCCTGGAGTTGGGGGTCTTACTCCTACGAGCAGTACTTC.

This clonotype has a count of ten or more. V and J are TRBV18 and TRBJ2-5, with no clear D. From germline, CDR1 is KGHSH and CDR2 LQKENI. Trimming took 6 bases from V and 1 from J, leaving 9 bases between them. This CDR3 has 13 residues. This CDR3 is CASSLMIQETQYF. CDR3 nucleotide sequence: TGTGCCAGCTCCCTAATGATCCAAGAGACCCAGTACTTC.

This clonotype showed up many times. The CDR3 sequence is CASSGGRLYNYGYTF. The CDR3 coding sequence is TGCGCCAGCAGCGGGGGACGCTTATATAACTATGGCTACACCTTC. The genes are TRBV5-1 and TRBJ1-2; D might be TRBD1 (5 bases). The V and J ends lost 4 bases and 1 base respectively, with 14 bases between them. Germline assignment: CDR1 SGHRS and CDR2 YFSETQ. The CDR3 is 15 amino acids.

The chain carries TRBV6-6 and TRBJ2-1; 8 bases are shared with TRBD1. The length of the CDR3 is 13 residues. Germline loops: CDR1 MNHNY, CDR2 SVGAGI (reference sequence). J gave up 9 bases and V 6 bases, and 7 bases lay outside the gene matches. The CDR3 nucleotides read TGTGCCAGCAGCCGCCCAGGGGGCGTTGAGCAGTTCTTC. This codes for CASSRPGGVEQFF.

The table lists this clonotype with a few counts. The chain links TRBV20-1 to TRBJ2-1, with D perhaps TRBD1 (6 bases). The CDR3 has 14 residues. In germline, CDR1 is DFQATT, CDR2 SNEGSKA (reference sequence). V lost 5 bases and J lost 0, with 11 bases in between. DNA of the CDR3: TGCAGTGCTGGGACATTGAGCTCCTACAATGAGCAGTTCTTC. This encodes CSAGTLSSYNEQFF.

This chain links TRBV12-3 or TRBV12-4 with TRBJ2-3; D remains ambiguous. The CDR3 length is 13 residues. Deletions cut 6 bases from V and 4 bases from J, with 11 bases between. In DNA form, the CDR3 reads TGTGCCAGCAGAGGCGGTGGCTCAGATACGCAGTATTTT. Residues: CASRGGGSDTQYF.

This clonotype was detected ten times or more. The gene calls are TRBV7-3 and TRBJ2-2, with 8 bases fitting TRBD2. CDR1 is SGHTA and CDR2 is FQGTGA in the germline V gene. This CDR3 comprises 14 residues. The ends lost 5 bases at V and 6 bases at J; junction bases unmatched: 5. The CDR3: CASSPRGGSGELFF. The CDR3 DNA reads TGTGCCAGCAGCCCACGGGGGGGCTCCGGGGAGCTGTTTTTT.